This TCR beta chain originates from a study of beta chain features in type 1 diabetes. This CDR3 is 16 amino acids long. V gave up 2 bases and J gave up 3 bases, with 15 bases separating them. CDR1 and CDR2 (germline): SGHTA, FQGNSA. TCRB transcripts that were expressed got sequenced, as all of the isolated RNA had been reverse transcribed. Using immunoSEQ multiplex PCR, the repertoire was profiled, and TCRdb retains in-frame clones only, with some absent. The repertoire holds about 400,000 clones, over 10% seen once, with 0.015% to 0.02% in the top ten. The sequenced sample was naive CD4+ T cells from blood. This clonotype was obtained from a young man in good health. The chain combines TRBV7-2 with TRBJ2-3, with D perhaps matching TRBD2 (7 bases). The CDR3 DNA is TGTGCCAGCAGCTTAAGGGGGGGTACGGGAACAGATACGCAGTATTTT. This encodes CASSLRGGTGTDTQYF.